This T cell receptor (beta chain) was sequenced for a study of neurological immune-mediated disorders. Between the trimmed V and J ends, which lost 7 bases and 5 bases, there was a span of 14 bases. In germline, CDR1 is MNHEY, CDR2 SVGEGT. The CDR3 is 13 residues long. TCRdb recomputed calls from the 5' RACE reads with MiXCR, one row per CDR3 protein. The sample records about 70,000 distinct CDR3 sequences, 2.5% to 3.5% being singletons. At least ten counts were recorded for this clonotype. Sequencing was carried out using PBMCs. The chain links TRBV6-2 or TRBV6-3 to TRBJ1-1; no clear D. The clonotype originates from a woman in her forties or fifties with multiple sclerosis. The CDR3 here is CASTEHVRTEAFF. The DNA of the CDR3 is TGTGCCAGCACCGAACATGTCCGGACTGAAGCTTTCTTT.